Presented here are 19 T cell receptor beta chains from one specimen sequenced in a study of blood T cell repertoires in COVID-19. Assay used: immunoSEQ multiplex PCR; TCRdb lists only in-frame clones, some missing. The sample yields roughly 300,000 clones, about 89% seen once. What was sequenced was peripheral blood. Receptors originate from a woman aged 50 to 60 who had recovered from COVID-19.

This clone appeared a single time. The chain carries TRBV28 and TRBJ2-7, with 7 bases matching TRBD1. The germline V gene encodes CDR1 MDHEN and CDR2 SYDVKM. Unmatched junction bases numbered 8, after V lost 6 bases and J lost 0 bases. The CDR3 has 15 amino acids. The CDR3 nucleotides read TGTGCCAGCAGGCCGACAGGGCCCAGCTCCTACGAGCAGTACTTC. This encodes CASRPTGPSSYEQYF. Full variable domain (missing parts from reference TRBV28 and TRBJ2-7): DVKVTQSSRYLVKRTGEKVFLECVQDMDHENMFWYRQDPGLGLRLIYFSYDVKMKEKGDIPEGYSVSREKKERFSLILESASTNQTSMYLCASRPTGPSSYEQYFGPGTRLTVT.

The chain carries TRBV6-2 or TRBV6-3 and TRBJ1-5, with 9 bases aligning to TRBD1. The V gene end was trimmed by 5 bases and the J gene end by 5 bases; junction bases not matched to a gene: 1. The CDR3 length is 13 residues. From germline, CDR1 is MNHEY and CDR2 SVGEGT. In DNA, the CDR3 is TGTGCCAGCAGTAACAGGGGGCATCAGCCCCAGCATTTT. Encoded protein: CASSNRGHQPQHF.

The chain has TRBV7-9 and TRBJ1-6; TRBD1 matches at 10 bases. V was pared by 11 bases and J by 8 bases, with 3 bases of the junction left unmatched. Per germline, CDR1 SEHNR and CDR2 FQNEAQ (reference sequence). CDR3 size: 12 residues. In DNA form, the CDR3 reads TGTGCCGGGACAGGGGCGGATTCACCCCTCCACTTT. Encoded protein: CAGTGADSPLHF. Full variable domain (rest looked up from reference TRBV7-9 and TRBJ1-6): DTGVSQNPRHKITKRGQNVTFRCDPISEHNRLYWYRQTLGQGPEFLTYFQNEAQLEKSRLLSDRFSAERPKGSFSTLEIQRTEQGDSAMYLCAGTGADSPLHFGNGTRLTVT.

This clone has just a few counts. The gene calls are TRBV5-1 and TRBJ2-7; 7 bases line up with TRBD2. Germline CDR1 reads SGHRS; CDR2 reads YFSETQ. V shed 5 bases, J shed 4 bases, and the junction held 6 bases outside the gene matches. The CDR3 consists of 13 residues. The CDR3: CASSQAGVYEQYF. The CDR3 DNA reads TGCGCCAGCAGTCAGGCGGGGGTTTACGAGCAGTACTTC.

Turning to this clone: This specimen includes other DNA sequences encoding the same CDR3. V gene TRBV6-2 or TRBV6-3 combines with J gene TRBJ1-5; 7 bases align to TRBD1. V lost 4 bases to trimming and J lost 2 bases; unmatched junction nucleotides: 8. The CDR3 spans 16 residues. Germline V gene lookup returns CDR1 MNHEY and CDR2 SVGEGT. CDR3 nucleotide sequence: TGTGCCAGCAGTTCCAATCAGGGGGTTGGCAATCAGCCCCAGCATTTT. As protein: CASSSNQGVGNQPQHF.

The chain has TRBV29-1 and TRBJ1-1; a weak D match, TRBD1 (6 bases). This CDR3 has 13 residues. Germline values: CDR1 SQVTM, CDR2 ANQGSEA. V lost 7 bases and J 4 bases, leaving 16 bases between the germline ends. CDR3 protein: CSAKGGGVTEAFF. The CDR3, as DNA: TGCAGCGCCAAAGGGGGAGGGGTCACTGAAGCTTTCTTT.

Written as DNA, the CDR3 is TGTGCCAGCAGCATACTCGTTGAGCAGTTCTTC. This gives the protein CASSILVEQFF. The chain employs TRBV7-2 and TRBJ2-1; D is uncertain. There are 11 residues in the CDR3. V was clipped by 5 bases and J by 9 bases, with 8 bases between them. CDR1 is SGHTA, CDR2 FQGNSA, per germline.

V gene TRBV5-6 combines with J gene TRBJ1-4; tentatively, D is TRBD1 (6 bases). V lost 3 bases to trimming and J lost 2 bases, with 11 bases between them. The germline CDR1 and CDR2 sequences are SGHDT and YYEEEE. This CDR3 spans 15 amino acids. The CDR3 spells CASSYTGRTNEKLFF. In nucleotides, the CDR3 is TGTGCCAGCAGCTATACAGGGCGGACTAATGAAAAACTGTTTTTT.

This chain joins TRBV5-1 and TRBJ2-3; D gene uncertain. V lost 9 bases to trimming and J lost 4 bases, with 9 bases between them. Germline loops: CDR1 SGHRS, CDR2 YFSETQ. CDR3 length: 11 residues. The CDR3 coding sequence is TGCGCCACCACATCAGCAGATACGCAGTATTTT. Translated, it gives CATTSADTQYF.

The chain is built from TRBV7-6 and TRBJ1-4; D is uncertain. This CDR3 has 14 amino acids. The V end lost 5 bases, the J end lost 3 bases, and 10 bases lay between the germline ends. Germline V CDR1 and CDR2: SGHVS, FNYEAQ. CDR3 protein: CASSLSRANEKLFF. The CDR3 DNA reads TGTGCCAGCAGCCTGAGTCGGGCTAATGAAAAACTGTTTTTT.

The genes are TRBV27 and TRBJ2-2; D might be TRBD2 (6 bases). Germline lookup yields CDR1 MNHEY and CDR2 SMNVEV (reference sequence). The CDR3 consists of 14 residues. V gave up 8 bases and J gave up 8 bases, with 18 bases separating them. In nucleotides, the CDR3 is TGTGCCAGCGGTCGTCGGGGGACGTCAGGGGAGCTGTTTTTT. Translating it yields CASGRRGTSGELFF.

This clone was counted many times. The V call is TRBV6-2 or TRBV6-3, the J call TRBJ2-7; D is perhaps TRBD2 (5 bases). This CDR3 region has 14 residues. The germline CDR1 and CDR2 sequences are MNHEY and SVGEGT. The germline V and J ends were trimmed by 4 bases and 2 bases, with 12 bases remaining between them. Written as DNA, the CDR3 is TGTGCCAGCAGTTCGGACTTCGCGACCTACGAGCAGTACTTC. This encodes CASSSDFATYEQYF.

Comments on this clone: Different DNA sequences within this sample yield the same CDR3. The chain is built from TRBV7-9 and TRBJ1-2; D is ambiguous. Germline V gives CDR1 SEHNR, CDR2 FQNEAQ (reference sequence). This CDR3 is 14 amino acids long. Trimming took 2 bases from V and 3 from J, leaving 10 bases between them. In DNA, the CDR3 is TGTGCCAGCAGCTTAAATCGGGGTGACTATGGCTACACCTTC. Translation: CASSLNRGDYGYTF.

This sequence joins TRBV10-3 and TRBJ2-7; 8 positions match TRBD1. The CDR3 runs 14 residues. Germline assignment: CDR1 ENHRY and CDR2 SYGVKD. V lost 7 bases, J lost 5 bases, and 10 bases stayed unmatched. The CDR3 sequence: CAITGDRLSDEQYF. The CDR3 DNA reads TGTGCCATCACCGGGGACAGGTTATCCGACGAGCAGTACTTC.

In its sample, this clone was seen a few times. The V and J genes are TRBV29-1 and TRBJ2-1; no definite D call. The V gene lost 3 bases and the J gene lost 10 bases, with 7 bases spanning the gap. CDR1 is SQVTM and CDR2 is ANQGSEA in the germline V gene. The CDR3 is 10 amino acids. The CDR3 here is CSVDPPEQFF. The CDR3 DNA reads as TGCAGCGTTGATCCTCCGGAGCAGTTCTTC.

V gene TRBV7-8 combines with J gene TRBJ1-6; a weak D match, TRBD1 (6 bases). Germline V gene data show CDR1 as SGHVS and CDR2 as FQNEAQ. The CDR3 contains 15 residues. V shed 5 bases and J shed 5 bases, with 13 bases lying between them. CDR3 protein: CASSLDRPNNSPLHF. CDR3 nucleotide sequence: TGTGCCAGCAGCCTCGACAGGCCCAATAATTCACCCCTCCACTTT.

The chain couples TRBV9 to TRBJ1-4; 9 nucleotides match TRBD1. This CDR3 has 14 residues. V was clipped by 4 bases and J by 3 bases; unmatched bases: 1. The V gene's germline CDR1 is SGDLS and CDR2 YYNGEE. The CDR3 region is CASSRTGANEKLFF. In nucleotides, the CDR3 is TGTGCCAGCAGCCGGACAGGGGCTAATGAAAAACTGTTTTTT.

CDR3 coding DNA: TGTGCCAGCACCCTCCCACAGGGAAGGGATTATAGCAATCAGCCCCAGCATTTT. Its protein is CASTLPQGRDYSNQPQHF. The chain carries TRBV28 and TRBJ1-5; TRBD1 is a possible D gene (6 bases). CDR3 size: 18 residues. With 7 bases removed from V and 0 bases from J, the gap between germline ends came to 22 bases. CDR1 MDHEN and CDR2 SYDVKM come from the germline V gene.

The chain carries TRBV7-9 and TRBJ2-2; 8 bases are a match to TRBD1. Germline V lookup: CDR1 SEHNR, CDR2 FQNEAQ (reference sequence). V trimming: 5 bases; J trimming: 4 bases; junction bases outside the gene matches: 15. The CDR3 is made up of 18 amino acids. CDR3 protein: CASSLIPGGNLFTGELFF. CDR3 DNA: TGTGCCAGCAGCCTGATCCCAGGGGGCAATTTGTTCACCGGGGAGCTGTTTTTT.